These 16 T cell receptor beta chains originate from one sample sequenced in a study of blood T cell repertoires in COVID-19. Method: immunoSEQ multiplex PCR; TCRdb's copy keeps in-frame clones and lacks some. Here the sample spans 230,000 or so clones, around 80% being singletons. Specimen: peripheral blood. The receptors stem from a man aged 25-45 years with active or convalescent COVID-19.

The chain joins TRBV27 to TRBJ1-5, with TRBD1 matching 8 bases. Trimming cost V 7 bases and J 0 bases; bases outside gene matches: 5. CDR1 and CDR2 from the germline V gene are MNHEY and SMNVEV (reference sequence). CDR3 size: 15 residues. As DNA, the CDR3 is TGTGCCAGCAAATTGGGACAGGATAGCAATCAGCCCCAGCATTTT. Its protein product is CASKLGQDSNQPQHF.

The chain has TRBV28 and TRBJ1-1; tentative D call: TRBD1 (6 bases). The CDR3 totals 14 residues. Germline CDR1 MDHEN, CDR2 SYDVKM. Trimming removed 7 bases at V and 0 bases at J, with 12 bases between. CDR3 residues: CASTGGDMNTEAFF. CDR3 bases: TGTGCCAGCACGGGAGGGGACATGAACACTGAAGCTTTCTTT.

The chain has TRBV7-2 and TRBJ1-4; TRBD1 is a possible D gene (5 bases). CDR3 length: 16 amino acids. CDR1 is SGHTA and CDR2 is FQGNSA in the germline V gene. Trimming took 0 bases from V and 4 from J, leaving 12 bases between them. The CDR3 sequence is CASSLASAGGNEKLFF. Written as DNA, the CDR3 is TGTGCCAGCAGCTTAGCGTCTGCCGGGGGTAATGAAAAACTGTTTTTT.

The V gene is TRBV7-9, the J gene TRBJ1-4; 9 nucleotides align to TRBD1. Germline V gives CDR1 SEHNR, CDR2 FQNEAQ (reference sequence). Trimming cost V 5 bases and J 2 bases; bases outside gene matches: 12. The CDR3 consists of 18 residues. The CDR3 protein is CASSPGPGQGGTNEKLFF. DNA for the CDR3: TGTGCCAGCAGCCCTGGTCCGGGACAGGGCGGGACTAATGAAAAACTGTTTTTT.

The chain links TRBV4-2 to TRBJ1-2; 8 nucleotides match TRBD1. This CDR3 is built from 16 residues. Trimming at V came to 4 bases and at J to 5 bases, leaving 12 bases not matched to a gene. Per the germline V gene, CDR1 is LGHNA and CDR2 is YNFKEQ. In nucleotides, the CDR3 is TGTGCCAGCAGCCGTGGACAGGGCCCCTCTGGGTATGGCTACACCTTC. The encoded protein is CASSRGQGPSGYGYTF.

The J gene is TRBJ2-7, the V gene TRBV6-2 or TRBV6-3; a possible D gene is TRBD2 (6 bases). CDR1 is MNHEY and CDR2 is SVGEGT in the germline V gene. CDR3 length: 15 amino acids. V lost 0 bases and J 3 bases, leaving 12 bases between the germline ends. This CDR3 reads CASSYSRGSFYEQYF. The CDR3 bases are TGTGCCAGCAGTTACTCCCGGGGGAGCTTCTACGAGCAGTACTTC.

To note about this clone: One end of the junction is discordant with germline, which a read error may explain. The chain uses TRBV30 and TRBJ1-4, with 8 bases identical to TRBD1. CDR1 is GTSNPN and CDR2 is SVGIG in the germline V gene (reference sequence). The CDR3 contains 11 residues. The CDR3 coding sequence is TGTGCCTGGAGTGTCGGACAGGGCGGAAATTTT. As protein: CAWSVGQGGNF.

J is TRBJ2-5 and V is TRBV4-1; TRBD1 matches 8 bases. The CDR3 contains 14 residues. V shed 4 bases, J shed 4 bases, and the junction held 5 bases outside the gene matches. Germline V gives CDR1 MGHRA, CDR2 YSYEKL. CDR3 protein: CASSPVRGRETQYF. CDR3 sequence (DNA): TGCGCCAGCAGCCCCGTCAGGGGGCGAGAGACCCAGTACTTC.

V gene TRBV28 combines with J gene TRBJ1-1, with a weak D call TRBD1 (6 bases). Germline lookup yields CDR1 MDHEN and CDR2 SYDVKM. V lost 1 base to trimming and J lost 1 base, with 10 bases between them. CDR3 length: 15 residues. CDR3 bases: TGTGCCAGCAGTTTATTAGGACAGCCGAACACTGAAGCTTTCTTT. Residues: CASSLLGQPNTEAFF. The full variable domain, with the rest looked up from reference TRBV28 and TRBJ1-1, is DVKVTQSSRYLVKRTGEKVFLECVQDMDHENMFWYRQDPGLGLRLIYFSYDVKMKEKGDIPEGYSVSREKKERFSLILESASTNQTSMYLCASSLLGQPNTEAFFGQGTRLTVV.

The V gene is TRBV27, the J gene TRBJ2-7; perhaps TRBD2 as D (6 bases). From germline, CDR1 is MNHEY and CDR2 SMNVEV (reference sequence). Trimming removed 9 bases from V and 0 bases from J, with 15 bases in between. This CDR3 spans 14 amino acids. The CDR3 spells CASGHSGRSYEQYF. The CDR3 nucleotides are TGTGCCAGTGGCCATAGCGGTCGCTCCTACGAGCAGTACTTC.

V usage is TRBV4-3 and J usage is TRBJ2-2, with a possible D match to TRBD1 (7 bases). Germline CDR1 LGHNA, CDR2 YSLEER. The V and J ends lost 0 bases and 6 bases respectively, with 14 bases between them. This CDR3 comprises 16 residues. The CDR3 protein is CASSQEFQGGSGELFF. The DNA for the CDR3 is TGCGCCAGCAGCCAAGAGTTCCAGGGGGGATCCGGGGAGCTGTTTTTT.

The rearrangement links TRBV24-1 to TRBJ2-1; 7 positions agree with TRBD2. Per the germline V gene, CDR1 is KGHDR and CDR2 is SFDVKD. The V gene end was trimmed by 9 bases and the J gene end by 6 bases; junction bases not matched to a gene: 4. CDR3 length: 12 residues. The CDR3 reads CATARTSNEQFF. CDR3 nucleotides: TGTGCCACCGCCAGGACTAGCAATGAGCAGTTCTTC.

J is TRBJ1-1 and V is TRBV5-1, with D unclear. Trimming removed 0 bases from V and 4 bases from J, with 10 bases in between. Germline V gene data show CDR1 as SGHRS and CDR2 as YFSETQ. This CDR3 contains 14 residues. CDR3 in amino acids: CASSLAGSPTEAFF. CDR3 DNA: TGCGCCAGCAGCTTGGCGGGATCTCCCACTGAAGCTTTCTTT. The variable domain in full, completed from reference TRBV5-1 and TRBJ1-1, reads KAGVTQTPRYLIKTRGQQVTLSCSPISGHRSVSWYQQTPGQGLQFLFEYFSETQRNKGNFPGRFSGRQFSNSRSEMNVSTLELGDSALYLCASSLAGSPTEAFFGQGTRLTVV.

V and J are TRBV7-2 and TRBJ2-3, with TRBD2 matching over 8 bases. V shed 5 bases and J 1 base; nucleotides not matched to a gene: 8. CDR3 length: 16 residues. Germline assignment: CDR1 SGHTA and CDR2 FQGNSA. The CDR3 protein is CASSTQPGLGTDTQYF. CDR3 bases: TGTGCCAGCAGCACTCAACCGGGACTAGGCACAGATACGCAGTATTTT.

In regard to this clone: Germline is not matched at one junction end, which may reflect a read error. The rearrangement uses TRBV7-2 and TRBJ2-1; 14 positions agree with TRBD2. The CDR3 contains 14 residues. Germline V lookup: CDR1 SGHTA, CDR2 FQGNSA. CDR3 DNA sequence: TGTGCCAGCAGCCAGACTAGCGGGGGGGCTCAGTGCGTCTTC. Translation: CASSQTSGGAQCVF.

The V call is TRBV28, the J call TRBJ1-1; 7 bases map to TRBD1. CDR3 length: 15 residues. Germline V gene sequence: CDR1 MDHEN, CDR2 SYDVKM. The V segment lost 0 bases and the J segment 10 bases; nucleotides outside the gene matches: 11. CDR3 in DNA: TGTGCCAGCAGTTTATGGGGACAGTCTCTTGGTGGAGCTTTCTTT. The encoded protein is CASSLWGQSLGGAFF. Together with reference TRBV28 and TRBJ1-1, the CDR3 gives the full variable domain: DVKVTQSSRYLVKRTGEKVFLECVQDMDHENMFWYRQDPGLGLRLIYFSYDVKMKEKGDIPEGYSVSREKKERFSLILESASTNQTSMYLCASSLWGQSLGGAFFGQGTRLTVV.